These 27 T cell receptor beta chains were all obtained from the same sample, sequenced in a study of beta chain features in type 1 diabetes. Expressed TCRB transcripts were sequenced because the entire RNA isolate underwent reverse transcription. The data were produced by immunoSEQ multiplex PCR, yet TCRdb's version contains in-frame clones alone and is incomplete. This table holds some 150,000 clones, under 60% found once. Source material: Tregs from blood. These receptors were obtained from a man between 18 and 29 years old in good health.

This clone was observed a few times. The chain has TRBV19 and TRBJ2-7; 9 bases are a match to TRBD2. The CDR3 extends over 16 amino acids. V lost 6 bases and J lost 4; bases outside the gene matches: 13. CDR1 is LNHDA and CDR2 is SQIVND in the germline V gene (reference sequence). Here the CDR3 DNA reads TGTGCCAGTAGCAAAGGAGATAGCGGGAGCTGGTACGAGCAGTACTTC. It encodes CASSKGDSGSWYEQYF.

The chain employs TRBV5-4 and TRBJ1-6, with D possibly matching TRBD1 (6 bases). The germline V and J ends were trimmed by 1 base and 9 bases, with 11 bases remaining between them. CDR3 length equals 14 residues. Germline CDR1 SGHNT, CDR2 YYREEE (reference sequence). In DNA, the CDR3 is TGTGCCAGCAGCTTGAGGGGACACACTTCACCCCTCCACTTT. It codes for CASSLRGHTSPLHF.

The chain recombines TRBV29-1 with TRBJ2-7; 7 positions match TRBD1. The trim removed 3 bases at V and 2 bases at J, leaving 1 base unmatched. Germline V gene data show CDR1 as SQVTM and CDR2 as ANQGSEA. CDR3 length: 12 amino acids. CDR3 bases: TGCAGCGTTGAGGGACAGACCTACGAGCAGTACTTC. Amino acid sequence: CSVEGQTYEQYF.

The rearrangement links TRBV19 to TRBJ2-1, with 12 bases aligning to TRBD2. Germline values: CDR1 LNHDA, CDR2 SQIVND (reference sequence). The CDR3 sequence is 15 residues long. J was trimmed by 11 bases and V by 5 bases; bases with no gene match: 10. CDR3 protein: CASSPGLAGSFKQFF. CDR3 coding DNA: TGTGCCAGTAGTCCAGGACTAGCGGGGAGTTTTAAGCAGTTCTTC.

The rearrangement uses TRBV5-1 and TRBJ2-7, with a tentative D call TRBD1 (6 bases). CDR3 length: 13 amino acids. Trimming took 2 bases from V and 4 from J, leaving 10 bases between them. Looked up from germline, CDR1 is SGHRS and CDR2 is YFSETQ. In nucleotides, the CDR3 is TGCGCCAGCAGCTTACCACAGGGATACGAGCAGTACTTC. This encodes CASSLPQGYEQYF.

The rearrangement joins TRBV28 to TRBJ2-1; TRBD2 matches 13 bases. CDR1 is MDHEN and CDR2 is SYDVKM in the germline V gene. Unmatched junction bases numbered 9, after V lost 3 bases and J lost 10 bases. The CDR3 length is 16 residues. The CDR3 loop reads CASSLLGLAGLGEQFF. CDR3 nucleotides: TGTGCCAGCAGTTTGTTGGGACTAGCGGGGCTAGGCGAGCAGTTCTTC.

The V and J genes are TRBV18 and TRBJ2-1; D may be TRBD1 (5 bases). Trimming stripped 2 bases from V and 10 bases from J, with 6 bases between. Germline assignment: CDR1 KGHSH and CDR2 LQKENI. This CDR3 is built from 11 residues. For the CDR3, the DNA is TGTGCCAGCTCACCAGGGGCAGAGCAGTTCTTC. Its translation is CASSPGAEQFF.

The V gene is TRBV2, the J gene TRBJ1-1; the D gene is possibly TRBD1 (6 bases). The germline V and J ends were trimmed by 8 bases and 5 bases, with 15 bases remaining between them. Germline V gives CDR1 SNHLY, CDR2 FYNNEI. This CDR3 is 13 amino acids long. In nucleotides, the CDR3 is TGTGCCAGCGGGGTCAGGGGTGGGACTGAAGCTTTCTTT. Its protein product is CASGVRGGTEAFF.

The genes are TRBV2 and TRBJ1-1, with D perhaps matching TRBD1 (6 bases). V was cut by 6 bases and J by 8 bases, with 19 bases left in between. The CDR3 is made up of 14 amino acids. In germline, CDR1 is SNHLY, CDR2 FYNNEI. CDR3 residues: CASSTGREGREAFF. CDR3 nucleotides: TGTGCCAGCAGCACAGGGCGAGAAGGGCGCGAAGCTTTCTTT.

J is TRBJ1-2 and V is TRBV4-2, with 10 positions matching TRBD1. The CDR3 has 17 residues. The ends lost 3 bases at V and 5 bases at J; junction bases unmatched: 12. Germline V gene sequence: CDR1 LGHNA, CDR2 YNFKEQ. The CDR3 nucleotides are TGTGCCAGCAGCCAGGGACAGGGGACCACCTTAAGATATGGCTACACCTTC. Protein sequence: CASSQGQGTTLRYGYTF.

This clone has just a few counts. The chain uses TRBV5-1 and TRBJ2-7; TRBD1 aligns across 10 bases. Trimming removed 0 bases from V and 3 bases from J; junction bases left unmatched: 3. Germline CDR1 SGHRS, CDR2 YFSETQ. CDR3 length equals 15 residues. The CDR3 here is CASSLVRTGGYEQYF. The CDR3 DNA reads TGCGCCAGCAGCTTGGTCCGGACAGGGGGCTACGAGCAGTACTTC.

The chain joins TRBV5-1 to TRBJ1-1, with unresolved D. CDR1 is SGHRS and CDR2 is YFSETQ in the germline V gene. This CDR3 has 11 amino acids. The V gene lost 6 bases and the J gene lost 4 bases, with 7 bases spanning the gap. The CDR3 is CASNTGTEAFF. The CDR3 region has the DNA TGCGCCAGCAACACGGGCACTGAAGCTTTCTTT.

The rearrangement joins TRBV18 to TRBJ2-5; 7 bases map to TRBD2. V trimming: 4 bases; J trimming: 1 base; junction bases outside the gene matches: 3. Germline-derived CDR1 and CDR2 are KGHSH and LQKENI. The CDR3 sequence is 14 residues long. CDR3 protein: CASSLGLVQETQYF. The CDR3 bases are TGTGCCAGCTCACTAGGACTAGTCCAAGAGACCCAGTACTTC. Drawing the rest from reference TRBV18 and TRBJ2-5, the complete variable domain is NAGVMQNPRHLVRRRGQEARLRCSPMKGHSHVYWYRQLPEEGLKFMVYLQKENIIDESGMPKERFSAEFPKEGPSILRIQQVVRGDSAAYFCASSLGLVQETQYFGPGTRLLVL.

This clone turned up a few times. The rearrangement joins TRBV7-2 to TRBJ2-7; 8 bases are shared with TRBD2. J gave up 0 bases and V 3 bases, and 7 bases lay outside the gene matches. CDR3 length equals 16 residues. The V gene's germline CDR1 is SGHTA and CDR2 FQGNSA. The CDR3 sequence is CASSLGVAGFSYEQYF. Written as DNA, the CDR3 is TGTGCCAGCAGCTTGGGTGTAGCGGGGTTCTCCTACGAGCAGTACTTC.

This clone appeared a few times. CDR3 DNA sequence: TGTGCCAGCAGTTTATTGGCGGGAGGGGGCTACAATGAGCAGTTCTTC. Translating it yields CASSLLAGGGYNEQFF. The gene calls are TRBV28 and TRBJ2-1, with 9 bases identical to TRBD2. The CDR3 consists of 16 residues. Germline CDR1 is MDHEN and CDR2 is SYDVKM. V lost 1 base and J lost 3; bases outside the gene matches: 4.

The chain employs TRBV11-2 and TRBJ2-3; tentatively, D is TRBD1 (6 bases). The CDR3 length is 15 residues. Germline V lookup: CDR1 SGHAT, CDR2 FQNNGV. The V gene lost 4 bases and the J gene lost 4 bases, with 15 bases spanning the gap. This CDR3 reads CASSSTRGTADTQYF. The CDR3 DNA is TGTGCCAGCAGCTCCACCAGGGGAACGGCAGATACGCAGTATTTT.

The V gene is TRBV7-2, the J gene TRBJ1-2; 7 nucleotides align to TRBD1. Trimming cost V 1 base and J 6 bases; bases outside gene matches: 11. The CDR3 length is 16 residues. Germline-derived CDR1 and CDR2 are SGHTA and FQGNSA. As DNA, the CDR3 is TGTGCCAGCAGCTTAGTGGAAGCAGGGGGAGGCCATGGCTACACCTTC. This codes for CASSLVEAGGGHGYTF.

This rearrangement joins TRBV6-1 to TRBJ1-4; 7 nucleotides line up with TRBD1. Trimming at V came to 5 bases and at J to 6 bases, leaving 9 bases not matched to a gene. The CDR3 contains 15 residues. Germline CDR1 MNHNS, CDR2 SASEGT. The CDR3 DNA follows: TGTGCCAGCAGTAGTCGACAGGGAAGGGATGAAAAACTGTTTTTT. Translating gives CASSSRQGRDEKLFF.

This clone was seen only a few times. The gene calls are TRBV7-2 and TRBJ2-3; D may be TRBD1 (6 bases). Trimming left V 3 bases short and J 4 bases short, with 17 bases between. Germline CDR1 is SGHTA and CDR2 is FQGNSA. The CDR3 totals 16 residues. The CDR3 DNA reads TGTGCCAGCAGCTTGGGGGCAGGGAAGTTTTCAGATACGCAGTATTTT. It encodes CASSLGAGKFSDTQYF.

The genes are TRBV9 and TRBJ1-6, with a weak D call TRBD1 (6 bases). The CDR3 contains 14 residues. The V gene's germline CDR1 is SGDLS and CDR2 YYNGEE. V was trimmed by 6 bases and J by 5 bases, leaving 12 bases between them. The CDR3 sequence: CASTPGGHNSPLHF. The DNA for the CDR3 is TGTGCCAGCACCCCGGGGGGCCATAATTCACCCCTCCACTTT.

The CDR3 DNA reads TGTGCCATCAGTGAAGGACCGACAGGGAGCAGCGAGCAGTACTTC. It translates to CAISEGPTGSSEQYF. The J gene is TRBJ2-7, the V gene TRBV10-3; TRBD1 agrees at 7 bases. Trimming cost V 3 bases and J 6 bases; bases outside gene matches: 11. Germline V lookup: CDR1 ENHRY, CDR2 SYGVKD. There are 15 residues in the CDR3.

The J gene is TRBJ1-1, the V gene TRBV18; tentatively, D is TRBD1 (6 bases). In germline, CDR1 is KGHSH, CDR2 LQKENI. The CDR3 contains 14 residues. V was trimmed by 3 bases and J by 1 base, leaving 9 bases between them. DNA for the CDR3: TGTGCCAGCTCACCCAGGGGCGAGAACACTGAAGCTTTCTTT. Protein: CASSPRGENTEAFF.

This clone came up once. The chain employs TRBV7-2 and TRBJ1-1, with TRBD1 matching over 7 bases. The V segment lost 5 bases and the J segment 1 base; nucleotides outside the gene matches: 10. Germline CDR1 reads SGHTA; CDR2 reads FQGNSA. The CDR3 runs to 16 residues. The CDR3 sequence: CASSPEKGARNTEAFF. The CDR3 coding sequence is TGTGCCAGCAGCCCAGAGAAGGGGGCGAGGAACACTGAAGCTTTCTTT. The whole variable domain, remainder taken from reference TRBV7-2 and TRBJ1-1, is GAGVSQSPSNKVTEKGKDVELRCDPISGHTALYWYRQSLGQGLEFLIYFQGNSAPDKSGLPSDRFSAERTGGSVSTLTIQRTQQEDSAVYLCASSPEKGARNTEAFFGQGTRLTVV.

This clone was detected once. V gene TRBV6-6 combines with J gene TRBJ2-6; D is undetermined. Trimming removed 6 bases at V and 0 bases at J, with 3 bases between. This CDR3 has 13 residues. The germline V gene encodes CDR1 MNHNY and CDR2 SVGAGI (reference sequence). The CDR3 DNA follows: TGTGCCAGCAGCAGCTCTGGGGCCAACGTCCTGACTTTC. It yields the protein CASSSSGANVLTF.

This clone was picked up a small number of times. The CDR3 DNA reads TGCGCCAGCAGCCCGAGTGCAGGGATTACTAATGAAAAACTGTTTTTT. It translates to CASSPSAGITNEKLFF. The rearrangement links TRBV4-3 to TRBJ1-4, with TRBD1 as a possible D gene (5 bases). In germline, CDR1 is LGHNA, CDR2 YSLEER. CDR3 size: 16 residues. Trimming cost V 4 bases and J 2 bases, with 14 bases left between them.

CDR3 sequence: CASSGRGHTGELFF. DNA for the CDR3: TGTGCCAGTAGCGGGAGAGGCCACACCGGGGAGCTGTTTTTT. This sequence joins TRBV25-1 and TRBJ2-2, with 9 bases lining up with TRBD2. The CDR3 covers 14 residues. CDR1 and CDR2 from the germline V gene are MGHDK and SYGVNS. Trimming took 9 bases from V and 3 from J; bases not matched to a gene: 5.

The rearrangement joins TRBV28 to TRBJ2-7; D is perhaps TRBD2 (5 bases). Germline values: CDR1 MDHEN, CDR2 SYDVKM. The CDR3 is 13 amino acids. The germline V and J ends were trimmed by 4 bases and 1 base, with 8 bases remaining between them. CDR3 DNA: TGTGCCAGCAGTTCCGGGGTATCCTACGAGCAGTACTTC. It specifies CASSSGVSYEQYF.